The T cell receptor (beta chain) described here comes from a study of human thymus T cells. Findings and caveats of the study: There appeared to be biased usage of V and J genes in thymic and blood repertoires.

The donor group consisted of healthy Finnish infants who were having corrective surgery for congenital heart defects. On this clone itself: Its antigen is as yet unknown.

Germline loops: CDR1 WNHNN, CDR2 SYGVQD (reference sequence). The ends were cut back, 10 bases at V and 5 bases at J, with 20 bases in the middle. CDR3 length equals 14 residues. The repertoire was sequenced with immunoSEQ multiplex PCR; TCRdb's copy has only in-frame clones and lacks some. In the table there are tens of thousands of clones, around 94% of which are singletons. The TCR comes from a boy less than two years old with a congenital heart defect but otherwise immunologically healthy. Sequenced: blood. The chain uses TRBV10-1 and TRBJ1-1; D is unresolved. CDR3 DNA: TGCGCCACCTCGTGGGTTCCCCGAGGGACTGAAGCTTTCTTT. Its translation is CATSWVPRGTEAFF.